The entry below describes one TCR beta chain. Its specificity is not known. These data originate in a study of T cells in localized non-small cell lung cancer. The study, taken as a whole, reports: A median of about 54 of the top 100 tumor clones appeared in adjacent lung, which was paired and uninvolved.

The adjacent lung that was sampled lay at least 2 cm from the tumor margin and showed no atypia. The CDR3 is 13 residues long. Germline CDR1 is SQVTM and CDR2 is ANQGSEA. Germline trimming cut 5 bases from V and 1 base from J; bases unmatched to any gene: 1. Method: immunoSEQ multiplex PCR; TCRdb's copy keeps in-frame clones and lacks some. The sample holds 2,600 or so clones; approximately 24% are singletons and the top ten take 10%. This receptor was identified in a male donor aged 60 or over with stage I squamous cell lung carcinoma. This material consisted of normal lung tissue next to the tumor, taken before any cancer treatment. The chain has TRBV29-1 and TRBJ2-3; 9 positions agree with TRBD2. This chain's CDR3 is CSVSSGGTDTQYF. CDR3 DNA: TGCAGCGTTTCTAGCGGGGGCACAGATACGCAGTATTTT.